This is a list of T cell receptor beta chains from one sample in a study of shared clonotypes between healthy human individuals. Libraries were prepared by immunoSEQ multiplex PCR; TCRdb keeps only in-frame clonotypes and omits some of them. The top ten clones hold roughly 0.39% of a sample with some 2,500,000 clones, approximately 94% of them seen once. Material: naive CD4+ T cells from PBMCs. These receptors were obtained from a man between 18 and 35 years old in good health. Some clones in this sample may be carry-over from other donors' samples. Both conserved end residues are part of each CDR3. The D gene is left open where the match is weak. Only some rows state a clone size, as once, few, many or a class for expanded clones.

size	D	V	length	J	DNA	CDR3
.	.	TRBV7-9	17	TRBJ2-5	TGTGCCAGCGGTGGGGCAGCTAGGATTGTCCCCCAAGAGACCCAGTACTTC	CASGGAARIVPQETQYF
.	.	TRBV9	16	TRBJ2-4	TGTGCCAGCAGGGATTTTTTTGAGCACCCTACGAGGATTCAGTACTTC	CASRDFFEHPTRIQYF
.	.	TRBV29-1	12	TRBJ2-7	TGCAGCGTTGGGGACGGCAACTACGAGCAGTACTTC	CSVGDGNYEQYF
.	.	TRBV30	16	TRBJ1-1	TGTGCCTGGAGTGTACACCGCCTACAGATGAACACTGAAGCTTTCTTT	CAWSVHRLQMNTEAFF
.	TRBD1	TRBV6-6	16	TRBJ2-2	TGTGCCAGCAGTTCCCCCGGACAGGCGAACACCGGGGAGCTGTTTTTT	CASSSPGQANTGELFF
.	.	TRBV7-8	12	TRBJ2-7	TGTGCCAGCAGCGTTGACTATTACGAGCAGTACTTC	CASSVDYYEQYF
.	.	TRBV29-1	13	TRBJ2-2	TGCAGCGCTCGAGTTCTAAACACCGGGGAGCTGTTTTTT	CSARVLNTGELFF
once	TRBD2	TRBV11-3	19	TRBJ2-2	TGTGCCAGCAGCTTCGCGCTAGCGGGAGATAGGTGGAACACCGGGGAGCTGTTTTTT	CASSFALAGDRWNTGELFF
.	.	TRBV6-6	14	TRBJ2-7	TGTGCCAGCAGTTCCTGGCAGTCCGTACCCGAGCAGTACTTC	CASSSWQSVPEQYF
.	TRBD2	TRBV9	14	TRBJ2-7	TGTGCCAGCTTGAGGACTAGCGGGAGCTACGAGCAGTACTTC	CASLRTSGSYEQYF
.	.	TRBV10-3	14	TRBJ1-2	TGTGCCATCAGTGAGTCGACGACAAATTATGGCTACACCTTC	CAISESTTNYGYTF
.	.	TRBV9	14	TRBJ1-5	TGTGCCAGCAGCCCGGGAGGCTCCAATCAGCCCCAGCATTTT	CASSPGGSNQPQHF
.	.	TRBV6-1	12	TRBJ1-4	TGTGCCAGCAGCATCACTAATGAAAAACTGTTTTTT	CASSITNEKLFF
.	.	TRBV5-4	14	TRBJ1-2	TGTGCCAGCAGCTTTAGTCAGGGTGGTTATGGCTACACCTTC	CASSFSQGGYGYTF
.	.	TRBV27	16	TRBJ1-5	TGTGCCAGCAGCCTAATCAGGGCGTATAGCAATCAGCCCCAGCATTTT	CASSLIRAYSNQPQHF
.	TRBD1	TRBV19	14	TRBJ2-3	TGTGCCAGTAGCCGACAGGGGAGCACAGATACGCAGTATTTT	CASSRQGSTDTQYF
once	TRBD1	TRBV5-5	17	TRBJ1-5	TGTGCCAGCAGCCCGGACCGGGACAGGGGCAGGAGTCAGCCCCAGCATTTT	CASSPDRDRGRSQPQHF
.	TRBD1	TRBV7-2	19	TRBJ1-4	TGTGCCAGCAGCGTGCCGGGACAGGGCCCCTTTGCAACTAATGAAAAACTGTTTTTT	CASSVPGQGPFATNEKLFF
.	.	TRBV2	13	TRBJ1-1	TGTGCCAGCAGTTGGGACTTGAACACTGAAGCTTTCTTT	CASSWDLNTEAFF
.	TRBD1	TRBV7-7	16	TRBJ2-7	TGTGCCAGCAGCCAGTTGGGACAGGGAAAGTTGGACGAGCAGTACTTC	CASSQLGQGKLDEQYF
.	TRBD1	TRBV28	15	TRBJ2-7	TGTGCCAGCAGGACCCCGGGACAGGGTACCTACGAGCAGTACTTC	CASRTPGQGTYEQYF
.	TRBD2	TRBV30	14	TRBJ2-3	TGTGCCTGTACCAGGACTAGCGGGTCAGATACGCAGTATTTT	CACTRTSGSDTQYF
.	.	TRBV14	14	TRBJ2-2	TGTGCCAGCAGCCAACAGGGTGGCACCGGGGAGCTGTTTTTT	CASSQQGGTGELFF
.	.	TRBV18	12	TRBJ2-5	TGTGCCAGCTCACCAGCAGGGGAGACCCAGTACTTC	CASSPAGETQYF
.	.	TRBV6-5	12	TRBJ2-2	TGTGCCAGCAGTACTTATACCGGGGAGCTGTTTTTT	CASSTYTGELFF
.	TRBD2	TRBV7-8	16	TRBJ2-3	TGTGCCAGCAGCCGGAAAGGGACTAGTCGCACAGATACGCAGTATTTT	CASSRKGTSRTDTQYF
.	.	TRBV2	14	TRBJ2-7	TGTGCCAGCAGTGAAGGCTACAGATCCTACGAGCAGTACTTC	CASSEGYRSYEQYF
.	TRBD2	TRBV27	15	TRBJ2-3	TGTGCCAGCAGTCCGCGGACTAGAGGGACAGATACGCAGTATTTT	CASSPRTRGTDTQYF
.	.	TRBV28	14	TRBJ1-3	TGTGCCAGCAGTTCCACGGGCTCTGGAAACACCATATATTTT	CASSSTGSGNTIYF
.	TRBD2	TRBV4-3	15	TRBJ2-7	TGCGCCAGCAGCCGCTTGAGCGGGAGCTCCTACGAGCAGTACTTC	CASSRLSGSSYEQYF
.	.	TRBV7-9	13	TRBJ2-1	TGTGCCAGCAGCCTAAGCTCCTACAATGAGCAGTTCTTC	CASSLSSYNEQFF
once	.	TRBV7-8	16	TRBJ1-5	TGTGCCAGCAGCTTAGGACACGGGATTAGCAATCAGCCCCAGCATTTT	CASSLGHGISNQPQHF
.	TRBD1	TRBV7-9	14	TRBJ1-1	TGTGCCAGCAGCCCGAGACAGGGTAACACTGAAGCTTTCTTT	CASSPRQGNTEAFF
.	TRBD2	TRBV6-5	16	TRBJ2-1	TGTGCCAGCAGTTACCGGCTAGCGGGAATCCCCAATGAGCAGTTCTTC	CASSYRLAGIPNEQFF
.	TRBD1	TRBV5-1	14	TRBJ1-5	TGCGCCAGCAGCCGGACAGGGGGCGATCAGCCCCAGCATTTT	CASSRTGGDQPQHF
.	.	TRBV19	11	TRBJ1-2	TGTGCCAGTAAAAGTGTCTATGGCTACACCTTC	CASKSVYGYTF
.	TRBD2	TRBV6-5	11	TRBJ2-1	TGTGCCAGCAGTTACGGGACTAAGCAGTTCTTC	CASSYGTKQFF
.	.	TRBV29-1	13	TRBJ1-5	TGCAGCGTTGAAGTGGAGAGCAATCAGCCCCAGCATTTT	CSVEVESNQPQHF
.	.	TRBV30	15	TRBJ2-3	TGTGCCTGGAGTTCGGGACGGGGAAGCACAGATACGCAGTATTTT	CAWSSGRGSTDTQYF
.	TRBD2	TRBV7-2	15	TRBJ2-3	TGTGCCAGCAGCTGGGCCGGGGGGAGGGCCGATACGCAGTATTTT	CASSWAGGRADTQYF